This T cell receptor beta chain appears in the sequencing data of a study of blood T cells in healthy people across ages. The length of the CDR3 is 13 residues. CDR1 and CDR2 from the germline V gene are SEHNR and FQNEAQ (reference sequence). The V end lost 1 base, the J end lost 7 bases, and 8 bases lay between the germline ends. A second PCR of 7 to 11 cycles used a sample-barcoded 5' primer and a J-beta primer mix. Every cDNA molecule carried a tag from a template-switch adaptor bearing 12 random nucleotides. MiXCR, run by TCRdb on the 5' RACE reads, gives a single entry per CDR3 protein. Of 950,000 to 1,200,000 distinct CDR3 sequences in the sample, roughly two fifths were seen once.

The sample comprised blood. V is TRBV7-9 and J is TRBJ1-5; the D is unclear. The receptor comes from a man aged 18-30 years in good health. The CDR3 nucleotides read TGTGCCAGCAGCTTAGATTTGAGCCAGCCCCAGCATTTT. This gives the protein CASSLDLSQPQHF.